This TCR beta chain stems from a study of cytomegalovirus exposure and HLA in healthy donors. Study context: The same platform was used for the 120 validation repertoires and the approximately 670 first-cohort repertoires, a later analysis reported. Findings and caveats of the study: Accounts indicate the classifier identified cytomegalovirus status with strong specificity and sensitivity.

Separate from the 666-subject first cohort, the 120-subject validation cohort was the one that the donors belonged to. Produced via immunoSEQ multiplex PCR; TCRdb's table is partial and in-frame only. There are under 250,000 clones in the sample; around nine tenths occur only once, and 1.1% lies in the top ten. Only a few counts were recorded for this clone. Antigen unknown. The CDR3 loop spans 17 amino acids. V was pared by 4 bases and J by 1 base, with 18 bases between. CDR1 is MNHGY and CDR2 is SAAAGT in the germline V gene. The chain recombines TRBV6-8 with TRBJ2-3, with a possible D match to TRBD2 (6 bases). Sequenced material: PBMCs. The receptor was isolated from a woman aged 18-29 years in good health and CMV-seronegative. CDR3 DNA sequence: TGTGCCAGCAGTTCCGCCGTGGGGCCGGGGGGCACAGATACGCAGTATTTT. This sequence encodes CASSSAVGPGGTDTQYF.